This T cell receptor beta chain was recovered during a study of T cell repertoires in cytomegalovirus infection. Study-wide points: Across the ex vivo response, the dominant clonotypes were HLA-C-restricted CMV-specific TCR beta clonotypes. Summed public TCR beta family frequency identified CMV carriers bearing the relevant HLA.

To note about this clonotype: Antigen specificity is unknown.

One entry per CDR3 protein, called by TCRdb with MiXCR from the reads. The repertoire holds around 430,000 distinct CDR3 sequences, about 39% seen once, with approximately 40% in the top ten. V gave up 0 bases and J gave up 0 bases, with 12 bases separating them. CDR3 length: 17 residues. CDR1 is LNHNV, CDR2 YYDKDF, per germline (reference sequence). The chain joins TRBV15 to TRBJ1-5; D is possibly TRBD1 (5 bases). The source material was cultured PBMCs, sampled from culture after CMV antigen stimulation. This TCR was recovered from a human donor in good health (CMV status not recorded). Some clones in this sample may be carry-over from other donors' samples. The CDR3 loop is CATSRDRGRDSNQPQHF. In nucleotides, the CDR3 is TGTGCCACCAGCAGAGATCGGGGGAGAGATAGCAATCAGCCCCAGCATTTT.